This T cell receptor (beta chain) was sequenced in a study of T cells in Graves' hyperthyroidism and ophthalmopathy. RNA transcripts were the template for amplifying TCR beta CDR3 regions. HTBI primers were the set used in a first-round RT-PCR of the TCR CDR3. TCRdb re-derived calls from the multiplex PCR reads in MiXCR, one entry per CDR3 protein. The sample holds fewer than 250,000 distinct CDR3 sequences; approximately 16% are singletons and the top ten take around 28%. Germline CDR1 is LNHDA and CDR2 is SQIVND (reference sequence). The length of the CDR3 is 15 residues. V lost 7 bases to trimming and J lost 5 bases, with 20 bases between them. In making diagnoses, clinical symptoms, serum thyroxine and TRAb, thyroid ultrasound and orbital computed tomography were all used. The source of the PBMCs was 10 ml of fresh peripheral blood.

The chain links TRBV19 to TRBJ1-1, with TRBD1 as a possible D gene (6 bases). This receptor was obtained from a woman under 30 with Graves' ophthalmopathy. Material for sequencing was blood. The CDR3 spells CASNEVAGGNTEAFF. CDR3 nucleotide sequence: TGTGCCAGTAATGAGGTAGCGGGGGGCAATACTGAAGCTTTCTTT.